Shown below are 19 T cell receptor beta chains from a single sample sequenced in a study of T cell responses to AZD1222 COVID-19 vaccine. Here immunoSEQ multiplex PCR was the method, and the copy in TCRdb shows in-frame clones only, minus some. The table includes about 180,000 clones, 92% detected once. The sample here was peripheral blood, taken 28 days after the second AZD1222 dose. The receptor set was obtained from an adult who received the AZD1222 COVID-19 vaccine.

V is TRBV29-1 and J is TRBJ2-3, with TRBD2 matching over 14 bases. Trimming at V came to 7 bases and at J to 1 base, leaving 10 bases not matched to a gene. Germline assignment: CDR1 SQVTM and CDR2 ANQGSEA. This CDR3 spans 17 amino acids. Written as DNA, the CDR3 is TGCAGCGGGCCCGGGACTAGCGGGAGTGTGGGCACAGATACGCAGTATTTT. Translating it yields CSGPGTSGSVGTDTQYF.

The chain has TRBV5-6 and TRBJ1-5; D possibly corresponds to TRBD1 (5 bases). The germline V gene encodes CDR1 SGHDT and CDR2 YYEEEE. The V gene lost 0 bases and the J gene lost 3 bases, with 13 bases spanning the gap. The CDR3 contains 16 residues. This chain's CDR3 is CASSLGGGVDNQPQHF. In DNA form, the CDR3 reads TGTGCCAGCAGCTTGGGGGGCGGGGTAGACAATCAGCCCCAGCATTTT. The complete variable domain, with remaining parts taken from reference TRBV5-6 and TRBJ1-5, reads DAGVTQSPTHLIKTRGQQVTLRCSPKSGHDTVSWYQQALGQGPQFIFQYYEEEERQRGNFPDRFSGHQFPNYSSELNVNALLLGDSALYLCASSLGGGVDNQPQHFGDGTRLSIL.

The chain links TRBV3-1 (or the pseudogene TRBV3-2) to TRBJ1-5, with D possibly being TRBD1 (6 bases). The CDR3 is 15 amino acids. Trimming took off 3 bases at V and 0 bases at J, with 9 bases between the two ends. Per germline, CDR1 LGHDT and CDR2 YNNKEL (reference sequence). CDR3 in DNA: TGTGCCAGCAGCCAGACAGGTTATAGCAATCAGCCCCAGCATTTT. Protein sequence: CASSQTGYSNQPQHF.

The V and J genes are TRBV27 and TRBJ1-1, with 11 bases lining up with TRBD1. The germline CDR1 and CDR2 sequences are MNHEY and SMNVEV (reference sequence). The CDR3 runs to 15 residues. With V trimmed by 2 bases and J by 4 bases, 3 bases remained unmatched. CDR3 sequence reads: CASSLLGTGGTEAFF. The DNA of the CDR3 is TGTGCCAGCAGTTTACTCGGGACAGGGGGCACTGAAGCTTTCTTT.

The count of this clone is one. The V gene is TRBV5-3, the J gene TRBJ1-5; TRBD1 matches at 8 bases. TRBV5-3 is known as an ORF, though its function is uncertain. This CDR3 contains 17 residues. The V gene end was trimmed by 5 bases and the J gene end by 2 bases; junction bases not matched to a gene: 12. CDR3 sequence reads: CARSPSRRGRGNQPQHF. For the CDR3, the DNA is TGTGCCAGAAGTCCCAGCCGCAGGGGGCGCGGCAATCAGCCCCAGCATTTT.

The chain has TRBV3-1 (or the pseudogene TRBV3-2) and TRBJ2-1, with 7 bases that match TRBD2. The CDR3 consists of 17 residues. Germline V CDR1 and CDR2: LGHDT, YNNKEL (reference sequence). The V gene end was trimmed by 3 bases and the J gene end by 2 bases; junction bases not matched to a gene: 10. The CDR3, as DNA: TGTGCCAGCAGCCACCCGAGGGCGGGAGCAACCTACAATGAGCAGTTCTTC. It yields the protein CASSHPRAGATYNEQFF.

V and J are TRBV14 and TRBJ2-7; 10 bases match TRBD2. Germline assignment: CDR1 SGHDN and CDR2 FVKESK. The CDR3 is 14 amino acids. V lost 6 bases and J lost 6; bases outside the gene matches: 8. In nucleotides, the CDR3 is TGTGCCAGCAGAAGCACTAGCGGGACTTTCGAGCAGTACTTC. Translated, it gives CASRSTSGTFEQYF.

The chain has TRBV19 and TRBJ1-1, with D unclear. The germline V gene has CDR1 LNHDA and CDR2 SQIVND (reference sequence). This CDR3 is built from 13 residues. Trimming removed 8 bases from V and 1 base from J, with 11 bases in between. CDR3 in amino acids: CASSGRRNTEAFF. CDR3 in DNA: TGTGCCAGTTCGGGCCGCAGGAACACTGAAGCTTTCTTT.

The rearrangement joins TRBV14 to TRBJ1-3; tentative D call: TRBD1 (6 bases). Germline-derived CDR1 and CDR2 are SGHDN and FVKESK. The CDR3 extends over 16 amino acids. V shed 1 base and J shed 4 bases, with 14 bases lying between them. The CDR3 DNA sequence: TGTGCCAGCAGCCAAGGCGCTGCAGGGGTCGGAAACACCATATATTTT. Protein sequence: CASSQGAAGVGNTIYF.

V usage is TRBV15 and J usage is TRBJ2-3; the D gene is possibly TRBD1 (6 bases). Germline CDR1 and CDR2: LNHNV and YYDKDF (reference sequence). V was shortened by 4 bases and J by 1 base, with 18 bases between the two germline ends. The CDR3 spans 17 residues. CDR3 loop: CATSKNLGGAGTDTQYF. The CDR3 DNA sequence: TGTGCCACCAGCAAAAACCTAGGGGGAGCGGGCACAGATACGCAGTATTTT. Complete variable domain (other parts from reference TRBV15 and TRBJ2-3): DAMVIQNPRYQVTQFGKPVTLSCSQTLNHNVMYWYQQKSSQAPKLLFHYYDKDFNNEADTPDNFQSRRPNTSFCFLDIRSPGLGDTAMYLCATSKNLGGAGTDTQYFGPGTRLTVL.

The chain carries TRBV30 and TRBJ1-4; D ambiguous. Trimming removed 5 bases from V and 9 bases from J, with 10 bases in between. The CDR3 extends over 11 amino acids. CDR1 is GTSNPN, CDR2 SVGIG, per germline (reference sequence). CDR3 DNA sequence: TGTGCCTGGGCCAATTCTCAAAAACTGTTTTTT. This sequence encodes CAWANSQKLFF.

The rearrangement links TRBV11-2 to TRBJ1-2; no clear D gene. The CDR3 length is 13 residues. Germline CDR1 is SGHAT and CDR2 is FQNNGV. V was trimmed by 0 bases and J by 5 bases, leaving 7 bases between them. The CDR3 loop is CASSLDRPYGYTF. Written as DNA, the CDR3 is TGTGCCAGCAGCTTAGATCGGCCGTATGGCTACACCTTC.

The gene calls are TRBV18 and TRBJ1-4; D not resolved. Between the trimmed V and J ends, which lost 3 bases and 0 bases, there was a span of 11 bases. The CDR3 consists of 16 residues. Germline assignment: CDR1 KGHSH and CDR2 LQKENI. CDR3 amino acids: CASSPAREATNEKLFF. For the CDR3, the DNA is TGTGCCAGCTCACCCGCAAGGGAAGCAACTAATGAAAAACTGTTTTTT.

The J gene is TRBJ2-3, the V gene TRBV5-4; 9 bases match TRBD1. The CDR3 has 14 amino acids. Trimming cost V 4 bases and J 5 bases; bases outside gene matches: 5. CDR1 is SGHNT and CDR2 is YYREEE in the germline V gene (reference sequence). CDR3 protein: CASSTQGAVDTQYF. Written as DNA, the CDR3 is TGTGCCAGCAGCACACAGGGGGCCGTAGATACGCAGTATTTT.

The rearrangement uses TRBV6-5 and TRBJ1-5; TRBD1 aligns across 8 bases. Trimming removed 7 bases from V and 7 bases from J; junction bases left unmatched: 12. The CDR3 runs 15 residues. Germline assignment: CDR1 MNHEY and CDR2 SVGAGI. CDR3 nucleotide sequence: TGTGCCAGCAAAACGGACAGGGAAGGTTGGCAGCCCCAGCATTTT. It is translated as CASKTDREGWQPQHF.

The gene calls are TRBV5-8 and TRBJ1-3; 10 bases are a match to TRBD1. The CDR3 runs to 15 residues. Germline V gene lookup returns CDR1 SGHTS and CDR2 YDEGEE. V was pared by 4 bases and J by 4 bases, with 5 bases of the junction left unmatched. CDR3 sequence reads: CASSQTGGAGNTIYF. Here the CDR3 DNA reads TGTGCCAGCAGCCAGACAGGGGGCGCAGGAAACACCATATATTTT.

This clone appeared a few times. The chain has TRBV7-9 and TRBJ2-5; D may be TRBD1 (6 bases). The CDR3 covers 14 residues. Trimming removed 5 bases at V and 1 base at J, with 11 bases between. Germline CDR1 is SEHNR and CDR2 is FQNEAQ (reference sequence). This CDR3 reads CASSPRGSQETQYF. In DNA form, the CDR3 reads TGTGCCAGCAGCCCGAGGGGGAGCCAAGAGACCCAGTACTTC.

The CDR3, as DNA: TGTGCCAGCAGCTTAGCAGGGCCGATATCCTACGAGCAGTACTTC. It codes for CASSLAGPISYEQYF. This chain joins TRBV7-2 and TRBJ2-7, with D uncertain. Germline values: CDR1 SGHTA, CDR2 FQGNSA. The CDR3 consists of 15 residues. V shed 0 bases and J shed 1 base, with 10 bases lying between them.

CDR3 amino acids: CASSLPGGRFYGYTF. For the CDR3, the DNA is TGTGCCAGCAGCCTCCCCGGGGGGCGCTTCTATGGCTACACCTTC. V usage is TRBV3-1 (or the pseudogene TRBV3-2) and J usage is TRBJ1-2, with a weak D call TRBD1 (6 bases). The CDR3 is 15 residues long. Trimming stripped 4 bases from V and 4 bases from J, with 16 bases between. CDR1 is LGHDT, CDR2 YNNKEL, per germline (reference sequence).